What follows are 24 T cell receptor beta chains derived from one specimen sequenced in a study of T cell responses to AZD1222 COVID-19 vaccine. Here immunoSEQ multiplex PCR was the method, and the copy in TCRdb shows in-frame clones only, minus some. The data show about 130,000 clones, just over 90% seen once. Here the sequenced sample was peripheral blood, taken on day 0 of AZD1222 vaccination. The receptors shown here come from an adult in good health.

The genes are TRBV7-2 and TRBJ1-4; 12 bases line up with TRBD1. This CDR3 contains 16 residues. Germline V gene sequence: CDR1 SGHTA, CDR2 FQGNSA. Unmatched junction bases numbered 5, after V lost 2 bases and J lost 7 bases. CDR3: CASSLSGTGGFEKLFF. The CDR3 DNA reads as TGTGCCAGCAGCTTATCCGGGACAGGGGGCTTTGAAAAACTGTTTTTT. Combining the CDR3 with reference TRBV7-2 and TRBJ1-4 gives the whole variable domain GAGVSQSPSNKVTEKGKDVELRCDPISGHTALYWYRQSLGQGLEFLIYFQGNSAPDKSGLPSDRFSAERTGGSVSTLTIQRTQQEDSAVYLCASSLSGTGGFEKLFFGSGTQLSVL.

This clone appeared once. The rearrangement joins TRBV18 to TRBJ2-7; the match to TRBD1 covers 8 bases. Germline-derived CDR1 and CDR2 are KGHSH and LQKENI. Germline trimming cut 5 bases from V and 6 bases from J; bases unmatched to any gene: 12. The CDR3 extends over 15 amino acids. CDR3 residues: CASSTAGQGRGEQYF. CDR3 nucleotide sequence: TGTGCCAGCTCAACCGCTGGACAGGGCCGTGGCGAGCAGTACTTC.

This clone was seen a single time. This rearrangement joins TRBV19 to TRBJ1-5, with D possibly TRBD1 on 6 matching bases. CDR1 and CDR2 from the germline V gene are LNHDA and SQIVND (reference sequence). The CDR3 length is 13 residues. V was pared by 9 bases and J by 0 bases, with 9 bases between. The CDR3 DNA is TGTGCCAGCGACAGGTATAGCAATCAGCCCCAGCATTTT. Translating it yields CASDRYSNQPQHF.

The chain is built from TRBV5-4 and TRBJ2-1, with TRBD2 matching over 8 bases. This CDR3 is built from 17 residues. Germline values: CDR1 SGHNT, CDR2 YYREEE (reference sequence). Trimming took 6 bases from V and 0 from J; bases not matched to a gene: 11. The DNA for the CDR3 is TGTGCCAGCACCCCTCGCGGGGGGACTTTCTCCTACAATGAGCAGTTCTTC. This codes for CASTPRGGTFSYNEQFF.

This clone has just a few counts. The chain recombines TRBV5-6 with TRBJ1-2; tentative D call: TRBD1 (6 bases). CDR1 and CDR2 (germline): SGHDT, YYEEEE. V lost 0 bases and J 8 bases, leaving 14 bases between the germline ends. The CDR3 runs 14 residues. The CDR3 nucleotides read TGTGCCAGCAGCTTGGGGCTGGGGGGCGCGGGCTACACCTTC. Its translation: CASSLGLGGAGYTF.

This clone was seen only once. The chain uses TRBV6-2 or TRBV6-3 and TRBJ2-7; TRBD1 might be the D (6 bases). The CDR3 is 14 amino acids. CDR1 is MNHEY and CDR2 is SVGEGT in the germline V gene. The V end lost 3 bases, the J end lost 1 base, and 10 bases lay between the germline ends. This chain's CDR3 is CASSYQGPSYEQYF. CDR3 bases: TGTGCCAGCAGTTATCAGGGGCCTTCCTACGAGCAGTACTTC.

The chain has TRBV9 and TRBJ2-3; TRBD1 is a possible D gene (6 bases). Trimming removed 3 bases at V and 4 bases at J, with 9 bases between. The germline CDR1 and CDR2 sequences are SGDLS and YYNGEE. This CDR3 contains 13 residues. DNA for the CDR3: TGTGCCAGCAGCGGACAGGTTGCAGATACGCAGTATTTT. It codes for CASSGQVADTQYF.

The rearrangement joins TRBV18 to TRBJ2-1, with D possibly TRBD2 on 5 matching bases. This CDR3 is built from 15 residues. V was pared by 4 bases and J by 7 bases, with 17 bases between. Germline CDR1 is KGHSH and CDR2 is LQKENI. CDR3 residues: CASSRHPGGLNEQFF. CDR3 sequence (DNA): TGTGCCAGCTCACGACATCCGGGCGGGTTAAATGAGCAGTTCTTC.

The J gene is TRBJ2-1, the V gene TRBV5-4, with TRBD2 matching 7 bases. CDR1 is SGHNT and CDR2 is YYREEE in the germline V gene (reference sequence). After removal of 0 bases from V and 5 bases from J, the junction contained 5 bases not matched to a gene. There are 15 residues in the CDR3. The CDR3 bases are TGTGCCAGCAGCTTGGTCGGGGGGTTTAACAATGAGCAGTTCTTC. Amino acids: CASSLVGGFNNEQFF.

The chain combines TRBV6-5 with TRBJ2-3; D is uncertain. This CDR3 has 12 residues. Germline V gives CDR1 MNHEY, CDR2 SVGAGI. The ends were cut back, 6 bases at V and 4 bases at J, with 8 bases in the middle. CDR3 coding DNA: TGTGCCAGCAGGTCCTTTGCAGATACGCAGTATTTT. This gives the protein CASRSFADTQYF.

This rearrangement joins TRBV5-5 to TRBJ1-3; D gene uncertain. The CDR3 consists of 14 residues. The ends were cut back, 4 bases at V and 9 bases at J, with 17 bases in the middle. Looked up from germline, CDR1 is SGHKS and CDR2 is YYEKEE (reference sequence). The CDR3 region is CASSPSVMGGTIYF. In DNA, the CDR3 is TGTGCCAGCAGCCCCTCCGTTATGGGAGGCACCATATATTTT.

This clone occurred a few times. The rearrangement links TRBV9 to TRBJ1-5, with D perhaps matching TRBD1 (5 bases). The V end was cut by 0 bases, the J end by 1 base, with 8 bases between. The length of the CDR3 is 15 residues. Germline CDR1 is SGDLS and CDR2 is YYNGEE. CDR3 residues: CASSVGGASNQPQHF. CDR3 coding DNA: TGTGCCAGCAGCGTAGGAGGGGCCAGCAATCAGCCCCAGCATTTT.

This sequence joins TRBV5-4 and TRBJ2-2, with 8 bases matching TRBD1. The germline V gene has CDR1 SGHNT and CDR2 YYREEE (reference sequence). The CDR3 consists of 16 residues. Trimming at V came to 4 bases and at J to 5 bases, leaving 10 bases not matched to a gene. The CDR3 sequence is CASSQGAGRGTGELFF. In DNA, the CDR3 is TGTGCCAGCAGCCAGGGGGCGGGCAGGGGAACCGGGGAGCTGTTTTTT. The variable domain in full, completed from reference TRBV5-4 and TRBJ2-2, reads ETGVTQSPTHLIKTRGQQVTLRCSSQSGHNTVSWYQQALGQGPQFIFQYYREEENGRGNFPPRFSGLQFPNYSSELNVNALELDDSALYLCASSQGAGRGTGELFFGEGSRLTVL.

The chain recombines TRBV18 with TRBJ2-7; 8 nucleotides line up with TRBD1. The germline V gene has CDR1 KGHSH and CDR2 LQKENI. This CDR3 region has 17 residues. V dropped 3 bases and J dropped 1; count of bases not matched to a gene: 11. The CDR3: CASSPAGGTGISYEQYF. In DNA form, the CDR3 reads TGTGCCAGCTCACCGGCCGGAGGGACAGGAATATCCTACGAGCAGTACTTC. Complete variable domain (other parts from reference TRBV18 and TRBJ2-7): NAGVMQNPRHLVRRRGQEARLRCSPMKGHSHVYWYRQLPEEGLKFMVYLQKENIIDESGMPKERFSAEFPKEGPSILRIQQVVRGDSAAYFCASSPAGGTGISYEQYFGPGTRLTVT.

V is TRBV7-3 and J is TRBJ1-2; 7 bases map to TRBD1. Germline CDR1 is SGHTA and CDR2 is FQGTGA. The CDR3 contains 13 residues. With V trimmed by 5 bases and J by 8 bases, 8 bases remained unmatched. The CDR3 here is CASSVGTVDGYTF. The CDR3 DNA sequence: TGTGCCAGCAGCGTGGGGACAGTTGACGGCTACACCTTC. The full variable domain, completed using reference TRBV7-3 and TRBJ1-2, is GAGVSQTPSNKVTEKGKYVELRCDPISGHTALYWYRQSLGQGPEFLIYFQGTGAADDSGLPNDRFFAVRPEGSVSTLKIQRTERGDSAVYLCASSVGTVDGYTFGSGTRLTVV.

V usage is TRBV7-9 and J usage is TRBJ2-4; TRBD1 matches 7 bases. Germline CDR1 is SEHNR and CDR2 is FQNEAQ (reference sequence). The junction had 5 bases not matched to a gene; V was cut back by 1 base and J by 8 bases. CDR3 length: 14 residues. The CDR3 spells CASSLDRGSDIQYF. The CDR3 DNA is TGTGCCAGCAGCTTAGACAGGGGATCGGACATTCAGTACTTC. The full variable domain, its missing parts supplied by reference TRBV7-9 and TRBJ2-4, is DTGVSQNPRHKITKRGQNVTFRCDPISEHNRLYWYRQTLGQGPEFLTYFQNEAQLEKSRLLSDRFSAERPKGSFSTLEIQRTEQGDSAMYLCASSLDRGSDIQYFGAGTRLSVL.

This chain links TRBV4-1 with TRBJ1-1; possible D gene TRBD1, 5 bases. V dropped 1 base and J dropped 4 bases, with 16 bases sitting between them. Germline CDR1 and CDR2: MGHRA and YSYEKL. CDR3 length equals 16 residues. CDR3 DNA sequence: TGCGCCAGCAGCCAAGTTAGTGGCCGGGGGGGCACTGAAGCTTTCTTT. As protein: CASSQVSGRGGTEAFF.

The chain links TRBV12-3 or TRBV12-4 to TRBJ2-1; no clear D. The V gene lost 8 bases and the J gene lost 0 bases, with 8 bases spanning the gap. CDR3 length: 13 amino acids. DNA of the CDR3: TGTGCCAGCCTAAGGCGCTCCTACAATGAGCAGTTCTTC. Protein sequence: CASLRRSYNEQFF.

CDR3 nucleotides: TGTGCCAGCAGCTTCGAGGGCCTGGGGACTGAAGCTTTCTTT. Protein: CASSFEGLGTEAFF. This chain links TRBV5-4 with TRBJ1-1, with D unclear. In germline, CDR1 is SGHNT, CDR2 YYREEE (reference sequence). With 2 bases removed from V and 5 bases from J, the gap between germline ends came to 13 bases. The CDR3 spans 14 residues.

This sequence joins TRBV7-2 and TRBJ2-1; TRBD2 matches at 11 bases. The trim removed 4 bases at V and 7 bases at J, leaving 3 bases unmatched. The CDR3 loop spans 14 amino acids. Germline CDR1 reads SGHTA; CDR2 reads FQGNSA. The CDR3 DNA reads TGTGCCAGCAGCTCTAGCGGGGGGAGGAATGAGCAGTTCTTC. It translates to CASSSSGGRNEQFF.

The rearrangement joins TRBV3-1 (or the pseudogene TRBV3-2) to TRBJ2-7; D gene ambiguous. With 0 bases removed from V and 5 bases from J, the gap between germline ends came to 11 bases. The germline V gene encodes CDR1 LGHDT and CDR2 YNNKEL (reference sequence). The CDR3 totals 14 residues. The CDR3 region is CASSQEGVGHEQYF. The DNA of the CDR3 is TGTGCCAGCAGCCAAGAAGGCGTTGGCCACGAGCAGTACTTC.

This chain links TRBV4-2 with TRBJ1-1; 10 positions agree with TRBD1. Germline loops: CDR1 LGHNA, CDR2 YNFKEQ. The length of the CDR3 is 15 residues. J was trimmed by 0 bases and V by 3 bases; bases with no gene match: 1. CDR3 sequence (DNA): TGTGCCAGCAGCCAGGACAGGGGGATGAACACTGAAGCTTTCTTT. It specifies CASSQDRGMNTEAFF.

The rearrangement uses TRBV4-2 and TRBJ1-1, with D unclear. V dropped 4 bases and J dropped 4 bases, with 13 bases sitting between them. From germline, CDR1 is LGHNA and CDR2 YNFKEQ. This CDR3 has 14 amino acids. The CDR3 protein is CASSPPGLRTEAFF. The DNA of the CDR3 is TGTGCCAGCAGCCCCCCAGGACTCCGCACTGAAGCTTTCTTT.

V and J are TRBV19 and TRBJ1-3; D not certain. The CDR3 contains 14 residues. CDR1 is LNHDA and CDR2 is SQIVND in the germline V gene (reference sequence). Trimming shortened V by 5 bases and J by 0 bases, and 8 bases separated the two germline ends. CDR3 in DNA: TGTGCCAGTAGTGACCGTATCTCTGGAAACACCATATATTTT. As protein: CASSDRISGNTIYF.